These T cell receptor beta chains were read from a single sample in a study of OX40 agonist ivuxolimab in advanced cancers. Here immunoSEQ multiplex PCR was the method, and the copy in TCRdb shows in-frame clones only, minus some. Seen here are tens of thousands of clones, approximately 90% observed once, and the top ten hold 3% to 4%. The sample here was CD4+ or CD8+ T cells sorted from blood, taken in a trial of the OX40 agonist ivuxolimab. The receptors stem from an adult with an advanced solid tumor such as melanoma, head and neck, liver or kidney cancer. Both conserved end residues are part of each CDR3. The D gene is left open where the match is weak. The size of a clone is reported for some rows only, either as once, few or many, or as a class for expanded clones.

cdr3_aa: CSVEAGYTNTGELFF; cdr3_nt: TGCAGCGTTGAAGCTGGTTATACGAACACCGGGGAGCTGTTTTTT; cdr3_length: 15; v_call: TRBV29-1; clone_size: NA; d_call: NA; j_call: TRBJ2-2
cdr3_aa: CSVEQSNTDTQYF; cdr3_nt: TGCAGCGTTGAACAGTCTAACACAGATACGCAGTATTTT; cdr3_length: 13; v_call: TRBV29-1; clone_size: NA; d_call: NA; j_call: TRBJ2-3
cdr3_aa: CASSIGQGGGAFF; cdr3_nt: TGTGCCAGTAGTATAGGACAGGGCGGGGGAGCTTTCTTT; cdr3_length: 13; v_call: TRBV19; clone_size: NA; d_call: TRBD1; j_call: TRBJ1-1
cdr3_aa: CATGTTSTDTQYF; cdr3_nt: TGTGCCACCGGGACAACTAGCACAGATACGCAGTATTTT; cdr3_length: 13; v_call: TRBV15; clone_size: NA; d_call: NA; j_call: TRBJ2-3
cdr3_aa: CASSVGTSGLSYEQYF; cdr3_nt: TGTGCCAGCAGCGTCGGGACTAGCGGACTCTCCTACGAGCAGTACTTC; cdr3_length: 16; v_call: TRBV11-1; clone_size: NA; d_call: TRBD2; j_call: TRBJ2-7
cdr3_aa: CASITSTRGKNTEAFF; cdr3_nt: TGTGCCAGTATCACTTCAACCAGGGGGAAAAACACTGAAGCTTTCTTT; cdr3_length: 16; v_call: TRBV19; clone_size: NA; d_call: TRBD1; j_call: TRBJ1-1
cdr3_aa: CASSQVGAGWQPQHF; cdr3_nt: TGCGCCAGCAGCCAAGTCGGGGCAGGGTGGCAGCCCCAGCATTTT; cdr3_length: 15; v_call: TRBV4-1; clone_size: NA; d_call: NA; j_call: TRBJ1-5
cdr3_aa: CASSSHVRGDTEAFF; cdr3_nt: TGTGCCAGCAGCTCACATGTACGGGGGGACACTGAAGCTTTCTTT; cdr3_length: 15; v_call: TRBV7-8; clone_size: NA; d_call: NA; j_call: TRBJ1-1
cdr3_aa: CASRDPGLPVNYGYTF; cdr3_nt: TGCGCCAGCAGGGACCCGGGACTTCCAGTTAACTATGGCTACACCTTC; cdr3_length: 16; v_call: TRBV5-1; clone_size: NA; d_call: NA; j_call: TRBJ1-2
cdr3_aa: CASSQQPGQTFSEQFF; cdr3_nt: TGCGCCAGCAGCCAACAACCGGGACAGACCTTCAGTGAGCAGTTCTTC; cdr3_length: 16; v_call: TRBV4-1; clone_size: NA; d_call: TRBD1; j_call: TRBJ2-1
cdr3_aa: CASSFRGPAYEQYF; cdr3_nt: TGTGCCAGCAGTTTCAGAGGGCCCGCCTACGAGCAGTACTTC; cdr3_length: 14; v_call: TRBV27; clone_size: NA; d_call: NA; j_call: TRBJ2-7
cdr3_aa: CASGNDRGGGELFF; cdr3_nt: TGTGCCAGCGGCAACGACAGGGGTGGCGGGGAGCTGTTTTTT; cdr3_length: 14; v_call: TRBV28; clone_size: once; d_call: TRBD1; j_call: TRBJ2-2
cdr3_aa: CASSAKTGGQETQYF; cdr3_nt: TGTGCCAGCAGCGCGAAGACCGGGGGCCAAGAGACCCAGTACTTC; cdr3_length: 15; v_call: TRBV5-4; clone_size: NA; d_call: NA; j_call: TRBJ2-5
cdr3_aa: CASSIGGTGSVNEQFF; cdr3_nt: TGTGCCAGTAGTATCGGCGGGACAGGGTCGGTCAATGAGCAGTTCTTC; cdr3_length: 16; v_call: TRBV19; clone_size: NA; d_call: TRBD1; j_call: TRBJ2-1
cdr3_aa: CASRYLDIMNTEAFF; cdr3_nt: TGTGCCAGCAGATATTTGGACATAATGAACACTGAAGCTTTCTTT; cdr3_length: 15; v_call: TRBV7-8; clone_size: NA; d_call: NA; j_call: TRBJ1-1
cdr3_aa: CASSPPGLAGVSFSDTQYF; cdr3_nt: TGTGCCAGCTCACCACCGGGTCTAGCGGGAGTGTCTTTTTCAGATACGCAGTATTTT; cdr3_length: 19; v_call: TRBV18; clone_size: NA; d_call: TRBD2; j_call: TRBJ2-3
cdr3_aa: CASKQGNTEAFF; cdr3_nt: TGCGCCAGCAAACAGGGCAACACTGAAGCTTTCTTT; cdr3_length: 12; v_call: TRBV5-1; clone_size: NA; d_call: NA; j_call: TRBJ1-1